The entry below describes one T cell receptor (beta chain). The antigen is undetermined. Primers: 60 Vbeta forward and 13 Jbeta reverse. Clones were sequenced by immunoSEQ multiplex PCR, and TCRdb holds only the in-frame ones, with some missing. The profile shows 100,000 to 120,000 clones, around 75% of them singletons. This record comes from a study of cytomegalovirus exposure and HLA in healthy donors. In the study overall: The roughly 120 million unique TCR beta sequences, from 150 million to 200 million T cells, were found by an earlier analysis. Regarding the study as a whole: A later analysis found most CMV-associated TCR beta chains apparently HLA-restricted.

Germline CDR1 SGDLS, CDR2 YYNGEE. The trim removed 2 bases at V and 2 bases at J, leaving 3 bases unmatched. The CDR3 is made up of 15 amino acids. The chain recombines TRBV9 with TRBJ1-5; 8 bases are shared with TRBD1. This receptor was taken from a man aged 30 to 45 in good health and CMV-seropositive. Sequenced input: PBMCs. The CDR3 reads CASSVGQGRNQPQHF. CDR3 DNA: TGTGCCAGCAGCGTTGGACAGGGTCGCAATCAGCCCCAGCATTTT.